The T cell receptor beta chain under discussion was sequenced for a study of blood T cell repertoires in COVID-19. Study background: The United States, Italy and Spain supplied acute and convalescent COVID-19 samples.

V shed 8 bases, J shed 0 bases, and the junction held 6 bases outside the gene matches. The CDR3 is 14 amino acids. In germline, CDR1 is SNHLY, CDR2 FYNNEI. In the study's own analysis: The assay estimated nucleated cells by amplifying reference gene primers. The data were produced by immunoSEQ multiplex PCR, yet TCRdb's version contains in-frame clones alone and is incomplete. That table gives V, J and clone size, and the DNA gave D and trimming. Of tens of thousands of clones in the sample, around 89% were seen once. The V gene is TRBV2, the J gene TRBJ2-7; 8 bases are shared with TRBD1. Specimen: peripheral blood. The clonotype comes from a woman in her sixties with acute or convalescent COVID-19. DNA for the CDR3: TGTGCCAGCCACCTACAGGGGGGCTCCTACGAGCAGTACGTC. It yields the protein CASHLQGGSYEQYV.